This T cell receptor beta chain is drawn from a study of T cell responses to AZD1222 COVID-19 vaccine. Study information: Recipients boosted at about 4 weeks or about 12 weeks are pooled. Study-level findings and limits: Reportedly, close to half of spike-specific TCRs are directed against unmutated variant regions. Just 5 to 7 AZD1222 recipients tested seropositive at baseline.

Sequencing used immunoSEQ multiplex PCR; TCRdb keeps in-frame clones, though not all of them. The table includes some 64,000 clones, roughly 89% detected once. Germline V gene sequence: CDR1 SNHLY, CDR2 FYNNEI. The CDR3 is 12 amino acids. V lost 6 bases, J lost 3 bases, and 7 bases lay in between. As for this clone: The target antigen is unknown.

The origin of this receptor is an adult in good health. The sequencing used peripheral blood, collected on day 0 of AZD1222 vaccination. This chain links TRBV2 with TRBJ2-3; D gene uncertain. The CDR3 sequence: CASSVSTDTQYF. The CDR3 DNA is TGTGCCAGCAGCGTCTCAACAGATACGCAGTATTTT.